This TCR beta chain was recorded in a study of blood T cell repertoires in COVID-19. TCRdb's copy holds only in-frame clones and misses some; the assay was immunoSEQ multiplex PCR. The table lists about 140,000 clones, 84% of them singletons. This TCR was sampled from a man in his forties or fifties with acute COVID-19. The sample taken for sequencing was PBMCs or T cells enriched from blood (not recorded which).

The CDR3 is CASSSLERQGADEQYF. CDR3 DNA sequence: TGCGCCAGCAGCAGCCTAGAGAGACAGGGGGCGGACGAGCAGTACTTC. This chain uses TRBV5-1 with TRBJ2-7, with 10 bases matching TRBD1. The J segment lost 5 bases and the V segment lost 4 bases, leaving 12 bases of the junction unmatched. Germline V gene data show CDR1 as SGHRS and CDR2 as YFSETQ. The length of the CDR3 is 16 residues.